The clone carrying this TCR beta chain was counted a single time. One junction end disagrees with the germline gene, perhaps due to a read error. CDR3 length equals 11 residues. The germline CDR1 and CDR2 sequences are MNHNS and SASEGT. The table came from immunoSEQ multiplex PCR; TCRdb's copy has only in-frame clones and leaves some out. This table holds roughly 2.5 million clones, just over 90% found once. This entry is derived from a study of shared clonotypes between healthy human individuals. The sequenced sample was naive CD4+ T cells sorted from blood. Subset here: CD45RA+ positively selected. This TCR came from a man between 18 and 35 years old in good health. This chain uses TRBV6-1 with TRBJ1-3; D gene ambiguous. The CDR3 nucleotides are TGTGCCAGCAGAGAAGGAAACACCATATATTTT. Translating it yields CASREGNTIYF.